One and the same sample provided the 14 T cell receptor beta chains below, sequenced in a study of vaccination and CD4 T cells after COVID-19. Sequencing of the DNA from cultured CD4+ T cells was carried out with the Oncomine TCR Beta short-read assay. TCRdb used MiXCR to reprocess the PCR reads, holding one entry per CDR3 protein. The sample holds some 13,000 distinct CDR3 sequences; about 65% are singletons and the top ten take about 7.8%. No antigen has been identified for these receptors. Stated treatment: roughly 11-day PBMC culture with coronavirus spike peptide pools or control peptides (ViraFEST assay). What was sequenced was CD4+ T cells from blood, cultured in vitro. The receptors were sampled from a human donor who had recovered from COVID-19.

The rearrangement joins TRBV11-3 to TRBJ2-3; TRBD2 aligns across 10 bases. The CDR3 sequence is 16 residues long. The germline V gene encodes CDR1 SGHNT and CDR2 YENEEA. V lost 3 bases, J lost 3 bases, and 6 bases stayed unmatched. In DNA form, the CDR3 reads TGTGCCAGCAGCTTCCCTAGCGGGAGTGGGACAGATACGCAGTATTTT. Encoded protein: CASSFPSGSGTDTQYF.

The chain combines TRBV20-1 with TRBJ1-2; 10 bases are a match to TRBD1. With 2 bases clipped from V and 2 bases from J, the junction kept 5 bases outside the gene matches. Germline V gene lookup returns CDR1 DFQATT and CDR2 SNEGSKA (reference sequence). This CDR3 spans 15 amino acids. The CDR3 bases are TGCAGTGCTAGACGACAGGGGGCTGGGAACTATGGCTACACCTTC. Protein product: CSARRQGAGNYGYTF.

The chain couples TRBV7-9 to TRBJ2-3, with no clear D. CDR1 SEHNR and CDR2 FQNEAQ come from the germline V gene (reference sequence). This CDR3 is built from 14 residues. Trimming shortened V by 7 bases and J by 5 bases, and 16 bases separated the two germline ends. The CDR3 DNA follows: TGTGCCAGCACCTCAGGCAGCGATCGAGATACGCAGTATTTT. It yields the protein CASTSGSDRDTQYF. Full variable domain (missing parts from reference TRBV7-9 and TRBJ2-3): DTGVSQNPRHKITKRGQNVTFRCDPISEHNRLYWYRQTLGQGPEFLTYFQNEAQLEKSRLLSDRFSAERPKGSFSTLEIQRTEQGDSAMYLCASTSGSDRDTQYFGPGTRLTVL.

The CDR3 is CATSLDARSGNTIYF. As DNA, the CDR3 is TGTGCCACCAGCCTGGACGCACGCTCTGGAAACACCATATATTTT. This chain connects TRBV15 to TRBJ1-3; D unclear. The V gene lost 5 bases and the J gene lost 0 bases, with 11 bases spanning the gap. Germline V CDR1 and CDR2: LNHNV, YYDKDF (reference sequence). The CDR3 totals 15 residues.

The rearrangement uses TRBV20-1 and TRBJ2-7; 9 bases align to TRBD1. The germline V gene has CDR1 DFQATT and CDR2 SNEGSKA (reference sequence). V shed 6 bases, J shed 5 bases, and the junction held 11 bases outside the gene matches. The CDR3 is 14 amino acids. The CDR3 sequence: CSASSGTGTHEQYF. The CDR3 DNA reads TGCAGTGCGTCGTCGGGGACAGGGACCCACGAGCAGTACTTC.

This clonotype was seen only once. One junction end disagrees with the germline gene, perhaps due to a read error. The chain joins TRBV5-3 to TRBJ1-1, with TRBD1 matching 10 bases. Being an ORF, TRBV5-3 has a function that is uncertain. The CDR3 sequence is 14 residues long. CDR3 protein: CASSLEGQGTKAFF. CDR3 coding DNA: TGTGCCAGCAGCTTGGAGGGACAGGGGACCAAAGCTTTCTTT.

The chain combines TRBV18 with TRBJ1-1, with D unresolved. The V end was cut by 6 bases, the J end by 1 base, with 18 bases between. The CDR3 is made up of 16 amino acids. Germline V gene lookup returns CDR1 KGHSH and CDR2 LQKENI. The CDR3 DNA reads as TGTGCCAGCTCTCCTGAGGTAGGGATCTCGAACACTGAAGCTTTCTTT. It codes for CASSPEVGISNTEAFF.

The chain links TRBV11-3 to TRBJ1-1; D is undetermined. Trimming removed 0 bases at V and 1 base at J, with 3 bases between. The germline V gene encodes CDR1 SGHNT and CDR2 YENEEA. The CDR3 is 13 amino acids. CDR3 sequence (DNA): TGTGCCAGCAGCTTAGAGCAGAACACTGAAGCTTTCTTT. Protein product: CASSLEQNTEAFF.

This clonotype was recorded once. The chain carries TRBV6-1 and TRBJ2-7; TRBD1 matches 11 bases. This CDR3 has 15 amino acids. Germline CDR1 and CDR2: MNHNS and SASEGT. Germline trimming cut 6 bases from V and 4 bases from J; bases unmatched to any gene: 8. The DNA for the CDR3 is TGTGCCAGCAGCCCCGGACAGGGGGCTAAGTACGAGCAGTACTTC. Residues: CASSPGQGAKYEQYF.

This clonotype was detected only a few times. The rearrangement uses TRBV20-1 and TRBJ2-1, with 8 bases lining up with TRBD2. The CDR3 runs to 14 residues. Trimming cost V 5 bases and J 7 bases; bases outside gene matches: 10. Germline-derived CDR1 and CDR2 are DFQATT and SNEGSKA (reference sequence). CDR3 nucleotide sequence: TGCAGTGCTCCGGGACTAGGGGTTTATAATGAGCAGTTCTTC. Its protein product is CSAPGLGVYNEQFF.

V usage is TRBV20-1 and J usage is TRBJ2-1; 11 nucleotides agree with TRBD2. In germline, CDR1 is DFQATT, CDR2 SNEGSKA (reference sequence). V was pared by 6 bases and J by 6 bases, with 7 bases of the junction left unmatched. CDR3 length: 14 amino acids. As DNA, the CDR3 is TGCAGTGCCACTAGCGGGAGTATCCGCAATGAGCAGTTCTTC. Its protein is CSATSGSIRNEQFF.

The gene calls are TRBV5-1 and TRBJ1-1; TRBD1 is a possible D gene (5 bases). CDR1 and CDR2 from the germline V gene are SGHRS and YFSETQ. The CDR3 runs to 15 residues. Deletions cut 0 bases from V and 8 bases from J, with 17 bases between. DNA for the CDR3: TGCGCCAGCAGCTTGGGCGGGCAGGGAGAAACAGAAGCTTTCTTT. This translates into CASSLGGQGETEAFF.

The chain combines TRBV21-1 with TRBJ1-3. TRBV21-1 counts as a pseudogene. There are 15 residues in the CDR3. In nucleotides, the CDR3 is TGTGCCAGCAGTTTAGACCCAGTGGTTGTCAACACCATATATTTT. This codes for CASSLDPVVVNTIYF.

The chain employs TRBV7-9 and TRBJ1-2, with D possibly matching TRBD1 (6 bases). V gave up 2 bases and J gave up 4 bases, with 14 bases separating them. Germline V gene lookup returns CDR1 SEHNR and CDR2 FQNEAQ (reference sequence). CDR3 size: 15 residues. The CDR3, as DNA: TGTGCCAGCAGCTTAAGGGACATCCAAGGCTATGGCTACACCTTC. It specifies CASSLRDIQGYGYTF.